This entry features one T cell receptor beta chain sequence. Its specificity is unknown. The immunoSEQ assay amplified TCRB CDR3 from up to roughly 2 ug DNA. The PCR used 60 V beta and 13 J beta primers. Produced via immunoSEQ multiplex PCR; TCRdb's table is partial and in-frame only. The data contain 93,000 or so clones, around 81% of them singletons. Trimming shortened V by 7 bases and J by 7 bases, and 19 bases separated the two germline ends. In germline, CDR1 is SGHAT, CDR2 FQNNGV. The CDR3 is made up of 14 amino acids. The data derive from a study of glioma-infiltrating T cells after dendritic cell vaccination. About the study: Patients received three intradermal dendritic cell vaccine injections at biweekly intervals.

General observations from the study: Patients with more pretreatment TILs had longer time to progression and survival.

Sequencing was performed on blood, taken before dendritic cell vaccination. The chain is built from TRBV11-2 and TRBJ1-1, with TRBD1 as a possible D gene (5 bases). The origin of this receptor is a human donor with glioblastoma. The CDR3 here is CASKPFQGLGEAFF. CDR3 coding DNA: TGTGCCAGCAAACCCTTTCAGGGTCTCGGTGAAGCTTTCTTT.